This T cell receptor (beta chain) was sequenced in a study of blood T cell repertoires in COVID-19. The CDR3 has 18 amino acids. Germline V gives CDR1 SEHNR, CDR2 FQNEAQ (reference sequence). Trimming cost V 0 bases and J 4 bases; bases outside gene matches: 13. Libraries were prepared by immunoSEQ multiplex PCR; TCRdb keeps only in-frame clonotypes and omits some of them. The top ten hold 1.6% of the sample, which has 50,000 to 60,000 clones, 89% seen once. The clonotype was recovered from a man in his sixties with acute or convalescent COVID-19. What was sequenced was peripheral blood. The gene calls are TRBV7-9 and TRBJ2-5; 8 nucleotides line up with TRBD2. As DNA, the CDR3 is TGTGCCAGCAGCTTAGCAACGGGGGGGCCCGGTGGGAGAGAGACCCAGTACTTC. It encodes CASSLATGGPGGRETQYF.